Listed below are T cell receptor beta chains from one sample, sequenced in a study of blood T cell repertoires in COVID-19. Profiled with immunoSEQ multiplex PCR; TCRdb holds only in-frame clones, not every one. Of 310,000 or so clones listed, 87% are singletons. Sequencing was carried out using peripheral blood. The receptors originated from a man aged 45 to 65 with active or convalescent COVID-19. Both conserved end residues are part of each CDR3. The order of the fields is V gene, J gene, CDR3 protein.

>TRBV10-3|TRBJ2-5
CAISGPGEQTQYF
>TRBV15|TRBJ2-5
CATSRHRGGRGETQYF
>TRBV2|TRBJ2-7
CASTNEPREVKYF
>TRBV18|TRBJ1-2
CASSPRRDSSNYGYTF
>TRBV7-9|TRBJ2-3
CASSPGLQVRDTQYF
>TRBV7-3|TRBJ2-6
CASSPLGGTGLTGANVLTF
>TRBV28|TRBJ1-5
CASRVVDQPQHF
>TRBV7-3|TRBJ1-5
CASSLGGGIRYSNQPQHF
>TRBV7-9|TRBJ1-2
CASSSSQGDYGYTF
>TRBV5-8|TRBJ1-1
CASSSRQGTAEAFF
>TRBV4-3|TRBJ1-4
CASSQTTGTNEKLFF
>TRBV29-1|TRBJ1-2
CSVDESGLYTF
>TRBV5-6|TRBJ1-3
CASSFLDRAFSGNTIYF
>TRBV5-4|TRBJ2-6
CASSVGWAGSGANVLTF
>TRBV1|TRBJ2-3
CTSSQDIRTSGRRPVDTQYF
>TRBV7-8|TRBJ2-1
CASGGAGGPYNEQFF
>TRBV6-5|TRBJ2-7
CASSYGEGYEQYF
>TRBV7-3|TRBJ2-6
CASSLSGSGANVLTF
>TRBV2|TRBJ1-1
CASSAQGGGTEAFF
>TRBV5-6|TRBJ2-1
CASSLGLAVSFRNEQFF
>TRBV9|TRBJ2-1
CASSIAGEDEQFF
>TRBV18|TRBJ2-7
CASSPTGTSLYEQYF
>TRBV6-2/TRBV6-3|TRBJ2-1
CASSPLTSGRTSYNEQFF
>TRBV6-5|TRBJ1-2
CASSYDSNYGYTF
>TRBV18|TRBJ2-3
CASSPVRDTDTQYF
>TRBV19|TRBJ1-4
CASSEEVEEKLFF
>TRBV2|TRBJ2-5
CASRHTPGTGIQETQYF
>TRBV19|TRBJ2-5
CASSIRHGTSGFQETQYF
>TRBV30|TRBJ1-4
CAWSTGGIEKLFF
>TRBV11-3|TRBJ2-5
CASSLGTSGTETQYF
>TRBV5-4|TRBJ2-1
CASSLAGGTDYNEQFF
>TRBV11-2|TRBJ1-4
CASSLRQGGEKLFF
>TRBV28|TRBJ2-1
CASSLSGSTYNEQFF
>TRBV30|TRBJ1-1
CAWSRAGSTEAFF
>TRBV4-1|TRBJ2-3
CASSQGLPKGLSPMDTQYF
>TRBV6-2/TRBV6-3|TRBJ1-2
CASSPDSYYGYTF